Below, 25 T cell receptor beta chains from the same sample are listed, as sequenced in a study of OX40 agonist ivuxolimab in advanced cancers. TCRdb keeps only in-frame clones here, not all; method: immunoSEQ multiplex PCR. Of about 51,000 clones listed, less than 90% were seen once; the top ten hold roughly 25%. The material was CD4+ or CD8+ T cells sorted from blood, obtained in a trial of the OX40 agonist ivuxolimab. The origin of the receptors is an adult with an advanced solid tumor such as melanoma, head and neck, liver or kidney cancer.

The CDR3 DNA follows: TGTGCCAGCAGCTTAGACTGGGCCGTTTTCCTTAACACTGAAGCTTTCTTT. Protein: CASSLDWAVFLNTEAFF. The V gene is TRBV7-9, the J gene TRBJ1-1; D uncertain. The CDR3 runs 17 residues. The germline V gene encodes CDR1 SEHNR and CDR2 FQNEAQ (reference sequence). V was clipped by 1 base and J by 2 bases, with 17 bases between them.

The V gene is TRBV28, the J gene TRBJ2-7; the D gene is possibly TRBD1 (5 bases). The CDR3 runs to 14 residues. The germline gives CDR1 MDHEN, CDR2 SYDVKM. The DNA of the CDR3 is TGTGCGGTTTCGGTTAGGGGCCCCTCCTACGAGCAGTACTTC. It is translated as CAVSVRGPSYEQYF.

This clone has only a few counts. The chain joins TRBV28 to TRBJ1-3; 8 bases agree with TRBD1. The germline gives CDR1 MDHEN, CDR2 SYDVKM. CDR3 length equals 19 residues. The J segment lost 3 bases and the V segment lost 3 bases, leaving 16 bases of the junction unmatched. CDR3 amino acids: CASSFPPGQGLLIGNTIYF. CDR3 coding DNA: TGTGCCAGCAGTTTCCCTCCCGGACAGGGACTTCTTATTGGAAACACCATATATTTT.

The chain is built from TRBV30 and TRBJ2-7; D is possibly TRBD1 or TRBD2 (5 bases each). Trimming shortened V by 1 base and J by 5 bases, and 15 bases separated the two germline ends. CDR1 GTSNPN and CDR2 SVGIG come from the germline V gene (reference sequence). This CDR3 is built from 14 residues. The CDR3 spells CAWSGGRGAHEQYF. The CDR3 DNA sequence: TGTGCCTGGAGTGGCGGAAGAGGGGCCCACGAGCAGTACTTC.

The V gene is TRBV6-5, the J gene TRBJ1-1; D gene ambiguous. CDR1 and CDR2 from the germline V gene are MNHEY and SVGAGI. Trimming cost V 2 bases and J 1 base, with 8 bases left between them. The CDR3 length is 14 residues. The CDR3 sequence: CASSYRSGNTEAFF. The CDR3 bases are TGTGCCAGCAGTTACCGCAGTGGGAACACTGAAGCTTTCTTT.

The chain joins TRBV28 to TRBJ2-1; D gene ambiguous. Trimming shortened V by 6 bases and J by 4 bases, and 4 bases separated the two germline ends. The CDR3 totals 11 residues. CDR1 is MDHEN, CDR2 SYDVKM, per germline. CDR3 amino acids: CASRWYNEQFF. CDR3 DNA: TGTGCCAGCAGGTGGTACAATGAGCAGTTCTTC.

This rearrangement joins TRBV20-1 to TRBJ1-1; D gene unclear. Germline V gene lookup returns CDR1 DFQATT and CDR2 SNEGSKA (reference sequence). Trimming pared 5 bases from V and 4 bases from J, leaving 8 bases between. The CDR3 loop spans 11 amino acids. DNA for the CDR3: TGCAGTGCTTGGGCCGCCACTGAAGCTTTCTTT. It is translated as CSAWAATEAFF.

The chain couples TRBV30 to TRBJ1-1; a weak D match, TRBD1 (5 bases). Trimming left V 4 bases short and J 0 bases short, with 6 bases between. This CDR3 contains 12 residues. Germline V gene sequence: CDR1 GTSNPN, CDR2 SVGIG (reference sequence). CDR3 amino acids: CAWTGLNTEAFF. CDR3 DNA: TGTGCCTGGACAGGGTTGAACACTGAAGCTTTCTTT.

The V gene is TRBV19, the J gene TRBJ1-2; D possibly corresponds to TRBD1 (5 bases). The CDR3 is 13 amino acids. Trimming pared 2 bases from V and 7 bases from J, leaving 11 bases between. CDR1 is LNHDA, CDR2 SQIVND, per germline (reference sequence). The CDR3 reads CASSISGSSGYTF. Here the CDR3 DNA reads TGTGCCAGTAGTATATCAGGGTCCTCTGGCTACACCTTC.

The rearrangement links TRBV28 to TRBJ2-1; 10 bases line up with TRBD2. The CDR3 has 15 amino acids. V lost 6 bases and J lost 3; bases outside the gene matches: 5. Germline V gene data show CDR1 as MDHEN and CDR2 as SYDVKM. The CDR3 region has the DNA TGTGCCAGCAGGGATATAGCGGGGGGCTACAATGAGCAGTTCTTC. This sequence encodes CASRDIAGGYNEQFF. The entire variable domain, with the rest obtained from reference TRBV28 and TRBJ2-1, is as follows: DVKVTQSSRYLVKRTGEKVFLECVQDMDHENMFWYRQDPGLGLRLIYFSYDVKMKEKGDIPEGYSVSREKKERFSLILESASTNQTSMYLCASRDIAGGYNEQFFGPGTRLTVL.

This chain uses TRBV25-1 with TRBJ1-1; D is ambiguous. Germline CDR1 is MGHDK and CDR2 is SYGVNS. V was cut by 8 bases and J by 8 bases, with 15 bases left in between. The CDR3 totals 12 residues. The CDR3: CASRLSDAEAFF. The CDR3 nucleotides are TGTGCCAGCCGTCTTTCGGACGCAGAAGCTTTCTTT.

This sequence joins TRBV6-5 and TRBJ2-1, with a tentative D call TRBD1 (5 bases). V lost 4 bases and J lost 9, with 10 bases in between. The CDR3 covers 12 residues. The germline gives CDR1 MNHEY, CDR2 SVGAGI. CDR3 nucleotide sequence: TGTGCCAGCAGTTCAGGGAAAGGTGAGCAGTTCTTC. Protein product: CASSSGKGEQFF.

This chain connects TRBV6-1 to TRBJ2-7; a possible D gene is TRBD1 (6 bases). CDR3 size: 14 residues. CDR1 and CDR2 from the germline V gene are MNHNS and SASEGT. V was clipped by 6 bases and J by 3 bases, with 15 bases between them. The CDR3 nucleotides read TGTGCCAGCAGCCCAAGGGGGACGGGCTACGAGCAGTACTTC. Translated: CASSPRGTGYEQYF.

V usage is TRBV27 and J usage is TRBJ1-2; D gene uncertain. V lost 4 bases and J 5 bases, leaving 8 bases between the germline ends. This CDR3 comprises 12 residues. Germline V gene data show CDR1 as MNHEY and CDR2 as SMNVEV (reference sequence). The CDR3 coding sequence is TGTGCCAGCAGTTCCGGGGATTATGGCTACACCTTC. Its protein is CASSSGDYGYTF.

The V call is TRBV5-6, the J call TRBJ2-5; D may be TRBD1 or TRBD2 (5 bases each). CDR1 and CDR2 (germline): SGHDT, YYEEEE. The CDR3 runs to 14 residues. With 0 bases removed from V and 9 bases from J, the gap between germline ends came to 15 bases. In nucleotides, the CDR3 is TGTGCCAGCAGCTTGGGGCAGGGAGAGAGCCCCCAGTACTTC. Residues: CASSLGQGESPQYF.

The chain links TRBV9 to TRBJ1-2; no firm D call. The V and J ends lost 3 bases and 2 bases respectively, with 14 bases between them. The CDR3 runs to 15 residues. In germline, CDR1 is SGDLS, CDR2 YYNGEE. CDR3 in DNA: TGTGCCAGCAGCGCCCCGACGCCGACCAACTATGGCTACACCTTC. Translated, it gives CASSAPTPTNYGYTF.

The chain joins TRBV28 to TRBJ2-7; D ambiguous. This CDR3 spans 12 amino acids. V was trimmed by 4 bases and J by 4 bases, leaving 8 bases between them. Germline V gene sequence: CDR1 MDHEN, CDR2 SYDVKM. The CDR3 is CASSSITYEQYF. The CDR3 coding sequence is TGTGCCAGCAGTTCGATTACATACGAGCAGTACTTC. Combining the CDR3 with reference TRBV28 and TRBJ2-7 gives the whole variable domain DVKVTQSSRYLVKRTGEKVFLECVQDMDHENMFWYRQDPGLGLRLIYFSYDVKMKEKGDIPEGYSVSREKKERFSLILESASTNQTSMYLCASSSITYEQYFGPGTRLTVT.

This rearrangement joins TRBV5-6 to TRBJ2-5, with TRBD2 matching 14 bases. V lost 3 bases to trimming and J lost 11 bases; unmatched junction nucleotides: 3. This CDR3 has 13 residues. Germline V lookup: CDR1 SGHDT, CDR2 YYEEEE. The CDR3 nucleotides are TGTGCCAGCAGCTGGGGACTAGCGGGGGAGCAGTACTTC. This sequence encodes CASSWGLAGEQYF.

In this sample, this clone turned up a few times. The rearrangement uses TRBV28 and TRBJ1-2, with D possibly matching TRBD1 (5 bases). The length of the CDR3 is 16 residues. Germline assignment: CDR1 MDHEN and CDR2 SYDVKM. Trimming shortened V by 5 bases and J by 1 base, and 17 bases separated the two germline ends. The DNA for the CDR3 is TGTGCCAGCAGTCGATCCCGGGGACTCCTTAACTATGGCTACACCTTC. Its protein product is CASSRSRGLLNYGYTF.

Only a few counts were recorded for this clone. This chain uses TRBV9 with TRBJ2-5; D call uncertain. Germline V lookup: CDR1 SGDLS, CDR2 YYNGEE. The CDR3 loop spans 12 amino acids. V dropped 4 bases and J dropped 1 base, with 5 bases sitting between them. The CDR3 DNA sequence: TGTGCCAGCAGCCGGACCCAAGAGACCCAGTACTTC. Encoded protein: CASSRTQETQYF.

This rearrangement joins TRBV27 to TRBJ2-5; D call uncertain. The CDR3 has 13 residues. Per germline, CDR1 MNHEY and CDR2 SMNVEV (reference sequence). Trimming cost V 2 bases and J 0 bases, with 4 bases left between them. The CDR3, as DNA: TGTGCCAGCAGTTTAAACCACCAAGAGACCCAGTACTTC. This translates into CASSLNHQETQYF.

This chain links TRBV15 with TRBJ2-1, with 13 bases that match TRBD2. Germline V CDR1 and CDR2: LNHNV, YYDKDF (reference sequence). The CDR3 loop spans 19 amino acids. With 0 bases clipped from V and 4 bases from J, the junction kept 9 bases outside the gene matches. In DNA, the CDR3 is TGTGCCACCAGCAGAGAACGGATCGGGACTAGCGGGGCATACAATGAGCAGTTCTTC. Protein product: CATSRERIGTSGAYNEQFF. The full variable domain, with the rest looked up from reference TRBV15 and TRBJ2-1, is DAMVIQNPRYQVTQFGKPVTLSCSQTLNHNVMYWYQQKSSQAPKLLFHYYDKDFNNEADTPDNFQSRRPNTSFCFLDIRSPGLGDTAMYLCATSRERIGTSGAYNEQFFGPGTRLTVL.

The rearrangement uses TRBV4-2 and TRBJ1-2, with D possibly being TRBD1 (5 bases). Germline CDR1 reads LGHNA; CDR2 reads YNFKEQ. Trimming pared 1 base from V and 9 bases from J, leaving 18 bases between. This CDR3 has 15 residues. The CDR3 sequence: CASSQVSGTGNRYTF. The CDR3 DNA sequence: TGTGCCAGCAGCCAAGTGTCCGGGACGGGGAATCGCTACACCTTC.

The genes are TRBV9 and TRBJ1-1; TRBD1 aligns across 8 bases. Germline V lookup: CDR1 SGDLS, CDR2 YYNGEE. The CDR3 totals 13 residues. Unmatched junction bases numbered 8, after V lost 5 bases and J lost 8 bases. The CDR3 region is CASSPRGPAEAFF. The DNA for the CDR3 is TGTGCCAGCAGTCCCAGGGGGCCCGCCGAAGCTTTCTTT.

The chain employs TRBV28 and TRBJ2-7; D remains unclear. CDR1 and CDR2 from the germline V gene are MDHEN and SYDVKM. The V end was cut by 3 bases, the J end by 6 bases, with 12 bases between. This CDR3 has 13 amino acids. CDR3 sequence reads: CASSFWSTGEQYF. The CDR3, as DNA: TGTGCCAGCAGTTTTTGGTCAACCGGCGAGCAGTACTTC.